These 18 T cell receptor beta chains came from one sample sequenced in a study of PD-1 blockade in classical Hodgkin lymphoma. The repertoire was sequenced with immunoSEQ multiplex PCR; TCRdb's copy has only in-frame clones and lacks some. The sample holds about 27,000 clones; roughly 80% are singletons and the top ten take 2% to 2.5%. After autologous stem cell transplantation all patients relapsed, and prior brentuximab vedotin exposure differed between cohorts. Magnetic negative selection purified CD4+ T cells from thawed PBMCs. Sequenced here: CD4+ T cells from blood, sampled at baseline. The receptors derive from a human donor with classical Hodgkin lymphoma.

V and J are TRBV7-6 and TRBJ2-1, with unresolved D. The CDR3 has 12 residues. Looked up from germline, CDR1 is SGHVS and CDR2 is FNYEAQ. V lost 5 bases to trimming and J lost 5 bases, with 7 bases between them. CDR3 protein: CASSPQDNEQFF. The CDR3 DNA reads TGTGCCAGCAGCCCCCAGGACAATGAGCAGTTCTTC.

V usage is TRBV7-2 and J usage is TRBJ2-6; D gene unclear. The CDR3 runs to 17 residues. Looked up from germline, CDR1 is SGHTA and CDR2 is FQGNSA. V was pared by 1 base and J by 1 base, with 11 bases between. The CDR3 DNA reads as TGTGCCAGCAGCTTAGTACGGTTGGTTTCTGGGGCCAACGTCCTGACTTTC. Encoded protein: CASSLVRLVSGANVLTF.

The chain uses TRBV19 and TRBJ2-5; D is possibly TRBD1 or TRBD2 (5 bases each). There are 13 residues in the CDR3. Germline loops: CDR1 LNHDA, CDR2 SQIVND (reference sequence). Trimming removed 6 bases at V and 0 bases at J, with 8 bases between. The CDR3, as DNA: TGTGCCAGTAGCGGGGCGTACCAAGAGACCCAGTACTTC. Protein: CASSGAYQETQYF. The variable domain in full, with the rest retrieved from reference TRBV19 and TRBJ2-5, is DGGITQSPKYLFRKEGQNVTLSCEQNLNHDAMYWYRQDPGQGLRLIYYSQIVNDFQKGDIAEGYSVSREKKESFPLTVTSAQKNPTAFYLCASSGAYQETQYFGPGTRLLVL.

The chain carries TRBV4-1 and TRBJ2-1; 13 bases agree with TRBD2. The CDR3 runs 18 residues. Germline values: CDR1 MGHRA, CDR2 YSYEKL. The junction had 9 bases not matched to a gene; V was cut back by 1 base and J by 6 bases. For the CDR3, the DNA is TGCGCCAGCAGCCAAGGGGGCACGGGACTAGCGGGGTCCAATGAGCAGTTCTTC. Protein: CASSQGGTGLAGSNEQFF.

Only one count was recorded for this clone. The CDR3: CASSPEGKTGANQPQHF. DNA for the CDR3: TGTGCCAGCTCACCAGAAGGAAAAACAGGGGCCAATCAGCCCCAGCATTTT. The rearrangement links TRBV18 to TRBJ1-5; TRBD1 matches at 7 bases. The CDR3 has 17 residues. Germline lookup yields CDR1 KGHSH and CDR2 LQKENI. V lost 2 bases and J lost 3; bases outside the gene matches: 10.

The chain uses TRBV28 and TRBJ1-2; 10 bases are shared with TRBD1. The V and J ends lost 7 bases and 6 bases, in that order; junction bases with no gene match: 8. CDR1 is MDHEN and CDR2 is SYDVKM in the germline V gene. CDR3 size: 14 residues. This CDR3 reads CASTSPGTGDGYTF. Written as DNA, the CDR3 is TGTGCCAGCACCAGCCCGGGGACAGGGGATGGCTACACCTTC.

The chain has TRBV6-5 and TRBJ1-4; 9 bases map to TRBD1. With V trimmed by 6 bases and J by 5 bases, 4 bases remained unmatched. Germline CDR1 and CDR2: MNHEY and SVGAGI. This CDR3 is 14 amino acids long. The CDR3 DNA follows: TGTGCCAGCAGCCGGACAGGGGAAAATGAAAAACTGTTTTTT. Amino acids: CASSRTGENEKLFF.

The chain links TRBV19 to TRBJ1-5; D remains ambiguous. The V end was cut by 4 bases, the J end by 7 bases, with 20 bases between. The germline V gene has CDR1 LNHDA and CDR2 SQIVND (reference sequence). This CDR3 is 16 amino acids long. This CDR3 reads CASSTPGLSPGQPQHF. CDR3 sequence (DNA): TGTGCCAGTAGTACTCCGGGATTATCCCCGGGACAGCCCCAGCATTTT.

The rearrangement joins TRBV5-8 to TRBJ1-6, with D possibly TRBD1 on 6 matching bases. CDR1 and CDR2 from the germline V gene are SGHTS and YDEGEE. V was trimmed by 4 bases and J by 7 bases, leaving 18 bases between them. The CDR3 runs 16 residues. As DNA, the CDR3 is TGTGCCAGCAGCCCCCAAAAGAACAGGGAGAATTCACCCCTCCACTTT. Protein product: CASSPQKNRENSPLHF.

This clone was counted between two and nine times. The rearrangement links TRBV2 to TRBJ1-2, with TRBD1 as a possible D gene (6 bases). The CDR3 sequence is 15 residues long. The V gene's germline CDR1 is SNHLY and CDR2 FYNNEI. Trimming stripped 4 bases from V and 0 bases from J, with 12 bases between. In nucleotides, the CDR3 is TGTGCCAGCAGTGTTCTCCGGGGGCCTAACTATGGCTACACCTTC. It is translated as CASSVLRGPNYGYTF.

The chain joins TRBV7-7 to TRBJ2-5, with D uncertain. The CDR3 spans 13 residues. CDR1 and CDR2 (germline): SSHAT, FNYEAQ (reference sequence). V shed 3 bases and J shed 5 bases, with 10 bases lying between them. CDR3 amino acids: CASSLTPLETQYF. The CDR3 DNA reads as TGTGCCAGCAGCTTGACCCCACTGGAGACCCAGTACTTC.

The rearrangement joins TRBV5-1 to TRBJ2-3, with 9 bases identical to TRBD1. The CDR3 contains 16 residues. CDR1 SGHRS and CDR2 YFSETQ come from the germline V gene. Unmatched junction bases numbered 8, after V lost 4 bases and J lost 2 bases. CDR3 DNA: TGCGCCAGCAGCCCCAGGACAGGGGTCATCACAGATACGCAGTATTTT. Translation gives CASSPRTGVITDTQYF.

The chain employs TRBV6-6 and TRBJ1-4; possible D gene TRBD1, 5 bases. CDR1 and CDR2 from the germline V gene are MNHNY and SVGAGI (reference sequence). Trimming stripped 0 bases from V and 7 bases from J, with 15 bases between. This CDR3 comprises 16 residues. The CDR3 DNA sequence: TGTGCCAGCAGTTACTCGTCATGGACGGGGGGTGAAAAACTGTTTTTT. This translates into CASSYSSWTGGEKLFF.

This sequence joins TRBV16 and TRBJ1-2; D not certain. Looked up from germline, CDR1 is KGHSY and CDR2 is FQNENV. The CDR3 is 15 amino acids. V was trimmed by 1 base and J by 0 bases, leaving 9 bases between them. CDR3: CASSQWVGANYGYTF. Here the CDR3 DNA reads TGTGCCAGCAGCCAATGGGTTGGGGCTAACTATGGCTACACCTTC.

The chain has TRBV7-2 and TRBJ2-7; 7 nucleotides match TRBD2. This CDR3 has 16 amino acids. The V gene end was trimmed by 1 base and the J gene end by 0 bases; junction bases not matched to a gene: 6. Germline CDR1 is SGHTA and CDR2 is FQGNSA. The CDR3 is CASSLEWGGSSYEQYF. CDR3 nucleotides: TGTGCCAGCAGCTTAGAATGGGGGGGTAGCTCCTACGAGCAGTACTTC.

In this sample, this clone turned up once. V is TRBV30 and J is TRBJ1-5; 7 bases line up with TRBD1. The CDR3 sequence is 13 residues long. V gave up 3 bases and J gave up 8 bases; unmatched junction bases: 7. Germline V lookup: CDR1 GTSNPN, CDR2 SVGIG (reference sequence). The CDR3, as DNA: TGTGCCTGGAGACGGGACAGCGAGGAGCCCCAGCATTTT. This translates into CAWRRDSEEPQHF.

The V gene is TRBV30, the J gene TRBJ2-5; D ambiguous. This CDR3 is 13 amino acids long. V gave up 2 bases and J gave up 5 bases, with 12 bases separating them. Germline V CDR1 and CDR2: GTSNPN, SVGIG (reference sequence). For the CDR3, the DNA is TGTGCCTGGAGTTACTTGGTAAAGGAGACCCAGTACTTC. Residues: CAWSYLVKETQYF.

Only a few counts were recorded for this clone. The V call is TRBV19, the J call TRBJ2-7; 10 nucleotides agree with TRBD2. The CDR3 is 14 amino acids. Germline CDR1 is LNHDA and CDR2 is SQIVND (reference sequence). The V and J ends lost 10 bases and 7 bases, in that order; junction bases with no gene match: 13. DNA of the CDR3: TGTGCCACTGCAACTGGGACTAGCGTGGGGGAGCAGTACTTC. Protein sequence: CATATGTSVGEQYF.